This T cell receptor (beta chain) was retrieved from a study of monozygotic twins with inflammatory bowel disease. TCRdb processed the 5' RACE reads again and assigns one entry to each CDR3 protein, with no DNA. This specimen shows roughly 160,000 distinct CDR3 sequences; the ten leading clones hold around 2.4%. The CDR3 covers 16 residues. The V gene's germline CDR1 is SGHNT and CDR2 YYREEE (reference sequence). The chain links TRBV5-4 to TRBJ2-7; TCRdb proposes TRBD2, but this gene call is untestable without DNA. Source material: blood. The sequence derives from a human donor with ulcerative colitis or Crohn's disease, or a healthy co-twin of an affected twin (not recorded which). This CDR3 reads CASRAGTSGSSYEQYF. Filled out from reference TRBV5-4 and TRBJ2-7, the complete variable domain reads ETGVTQSPTHLIKTRGQQVTLRCSSQSGHNTVSWYQQALGQGPQFIFQYYREEENGRGNFPPRFSGLQFPNYSSELNVNALELDDSALYLCASRAGTSGSSYEQYFGPGTRLTVT.